This T cell receptor beta chain came from a study of CD8 T cells in Susac syndrome. Turning to the study itself: Active disease was present in about 6 of the sequenced Susac syndrome patients, whereas fewer than 10 of them were in remission.

This CDR3 spans 16 amino acids. Germline assignment: CDR1 LNHDA and CDR2 SQIVND (reference sequence). Random hexamers served to reverse transcribe about 0.5 to 1 ug RNA. Amplification of TCR beta CDR3 across 54 Vbeta and 13 Jbeta was performed with immunoSEQ multiplex PCR. One entry per CDR3 protein results from TCRdb running MiXCR on the immunoSEQ multiplex PCR reads. The data show tens of thousands of distinct CDR3 sequences, 95% seen once. About this clonotype itself: One end of the junction is discordant with germline, which a read error may explain.

The clonotype originates from a human donor with Susac syndrome. The sequenced sample consisted of CD8+ T cells from PBMCs. The chain recombines TRBV19 with TRBJ2-3, with unresolved D. CDR3 sequence: CASSLDSSTGADTQYF. The CDR3 coding sequence is TGTGCCAGTAGTTTAGACTCCAGCACCGGAGCAGATACGCAGTATTTT.